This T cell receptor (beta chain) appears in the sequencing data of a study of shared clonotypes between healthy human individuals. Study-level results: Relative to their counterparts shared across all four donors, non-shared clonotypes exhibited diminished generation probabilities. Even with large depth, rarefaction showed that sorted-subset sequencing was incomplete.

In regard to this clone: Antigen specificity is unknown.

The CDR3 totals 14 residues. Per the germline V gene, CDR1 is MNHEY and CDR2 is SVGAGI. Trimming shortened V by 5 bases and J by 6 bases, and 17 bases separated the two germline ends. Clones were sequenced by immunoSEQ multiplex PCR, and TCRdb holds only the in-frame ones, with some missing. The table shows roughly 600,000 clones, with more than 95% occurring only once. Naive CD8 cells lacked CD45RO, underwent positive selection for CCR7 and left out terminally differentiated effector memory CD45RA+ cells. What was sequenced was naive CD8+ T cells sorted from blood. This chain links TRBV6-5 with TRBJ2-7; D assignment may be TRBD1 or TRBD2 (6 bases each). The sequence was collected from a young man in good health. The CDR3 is CASSPSGAPSEQYF. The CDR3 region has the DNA TGTGCCAGCAGTCCCTCGGGGGCTCCCTCCGAGCAGTACTTC.